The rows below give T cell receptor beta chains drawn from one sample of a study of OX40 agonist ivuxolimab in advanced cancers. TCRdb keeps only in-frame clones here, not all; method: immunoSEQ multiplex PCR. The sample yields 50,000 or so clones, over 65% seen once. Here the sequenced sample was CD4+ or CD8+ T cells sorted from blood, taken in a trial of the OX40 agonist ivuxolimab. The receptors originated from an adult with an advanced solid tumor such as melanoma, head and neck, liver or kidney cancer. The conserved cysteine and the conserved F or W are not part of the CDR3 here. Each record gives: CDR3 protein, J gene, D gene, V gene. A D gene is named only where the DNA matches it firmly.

CDR3: ASRPGEQGNTEAF
J: TRBJ1-1
D: -
V: TRBV6-5

CDR3: ASSLQAYEQY
J: TRBJ2-7
D: -
V: TRBV5-4

CDR3: ASSDLTPSSGNTIY
J: TRBJ1-3
D: -
V: TRBV7-2

CDR3: ASSLAGPGEGEKLF
J: TRBJ1-4
D: -
V: TRBV7-9

CDR3: ASTDRATYEQY
J: TRBJ2-7
D: TRBD1
V: TRBV7-9

CDR3: SVGGGGKLF
J: TRBJ1-4
D: -
V: TRBV29-1

CDR3: ASSLLSEGNTEAF
J: TRBJ1-1
D: -
V: TRBV6-1

CDR3: ASRGTGGDGYT
J: TRBJ1-2
D: TRBD1
V: TRBV2

CDR3: ASSSTWTDTQY
J: TRBJ2-3
D: -
V: TRBV5-4

CDR3: ASAYLAGVREQY
J: TRBJ2-7
D: TRBD2
V: TRBV23-1

CDR3: ASSLQGGSYNEQF
J: TRBJ2-1
D: TRBD1
V: TRBV5-1

CDR3: ASSLDPGSSYNEQF
J: TRBJ2-1
D: -
V: TRBV5-1

CDR3: ASSLNPPTNTGELF
J: TRBJ2-2
D: -
V: TRBV5-1

CDR3: AGQEGNYNSPLH
J: TRBJ1-6
D: -
V: TRBV6-1

CDR3: ASSVSSGSPDTSYNEQF
J: TRBJ2-1
D: TRBD2
V: TRBV6-1

CDR3: ASGIVAGVYNEQF
J: TRBJ2-1
D: TRBD2
V: TRBV7-9

CDR3: ASSLHQGGGGYT
J: TRBJ1-2
D: TRBD1
V: TRBV5-1

CDR3: ASSLYPPGGIDEQY
J: TRBJ2-7
D: TRBD1
V: TRBV28

CDR3: ASSILLGEQF
J: TRBJ2-1
D: -
V: TRBV5-1

CDR3: ASSVKRYNEQF
J: TRBJ2-1
D: -
V: TRBV2

CDR3: ASSSRRALH
J: TRBJ1-6
D: -
V: TRBV11-2

CDR3: ASSPWGDQETQY
J: TRBJ2-5
D: -
V: TRBV19

CDR3: ASSPRGGGGNQPQH
J: TRBJ1-5
D: -
V: TRBV18

CDR3: ASSESGGYGYT
J: TRBJ1-2
D: TRBD1
V: TRBV6-1

CDR3: ASSGQGTNEKLF
J: TRBJ1-4
D: TRBD1
V: TRBV5-1

CDR3: ASSVATGGYEQY
J: TRBJ2-7
D: TRBD1
V: TRBV9

CDR3: ASSLRSSGVVLYTQY
J: TRBJ2-3
D: TRBD2
V: TRBV11-2

CDR3: ASSSGTRFTDTQY
J: TRBJ2-3
D: -
V: TRBV27

CDR3: ASSYFGGGYT
J: TRBJ1-2
D: -
V: TRBV6-5

CDR3: ASSIGRGIQPQH
J: TRBJ1-5
D: -
V: TRBV19

CDR3: ASSGLAGRYNEQF
J: TRBJ2-1
D: TRBD2
V: TRBV19

CDR3: ASSFAWGEGKNIQY
J: TRBJ2-4
D: TRBD2
V: TRBV5-4

CDR3: ASSPQAGGWNIQY
J: TRBJ2-4
D: TRBD2
V: TRBV14

CDR3: ASSQDPGGAQQETQY
J: TRBJ2-5
D: -
V: TRBV4-1

CDR3: ASSLVASGRLYEQY
J: TRBJ2-7
D: TRBD2
V: TRBV7-6

CDR3: SGLDTGISRGYT
J: TRBJ1-2
D: -
V: TRBV29-1

CDR3: ASSETGTETQY
J: TRBJ2-5
D: -
V: TRBV10-1

CDR3: ASRVQGGGYGYT
J: TRBJ1-2
D: -
V: TRBV27

CDR3: ATSRGGDLSYEQY
J: TRBJ2-7
D: TRBD2
V: TRBV15

CDR3: ASTKPSSAHEQY
J: TRBJ2-7
D: -
V: TRBV6-6

CDR3: ASSSGQGFTEAF
J: TRBJ1-1
D: TRBD1
V: TRBV5-1

CDR3: ASSLDSTDTQY
J: TRBJ2-3
D: -
V: TRBV7-7

CDR3: ASTTGTWLTGELF
J: TRBJ2-2
D: -
V: TRBV10-2

CDR3: ASSVVPDLRNTIY
J: TRBJ1-3
D: -
V: TRBV9

CDR3: ASGPDINTGELF
J: TRBJ2-2
D: -
V: TRBV12-5

CDR3: ASSPGQLRSGNTIY
J: TRBJ1-3
D: -
V: TRBV18

CDR3: ASSIAVPGSNYGYT
J: TRBJ1-2
D: -
V: TRBV19

CDR3: ASSSRQNTEAF
J: TRBJ1-1
D: -
V: TRBV7-2

CDR3: ASSGGQIDEKLF
J: TRBJ1-4
D: TRBD1
V: TRBV5-1

CDR3: ASSAARRHNSPLH
J: TRBJ1-6
D: -
V: TRBV28